This entry is about one T cell receptor (beta chain). Antigen: not known. Deep was the level at which the assay was run. TCRdb keeps only in-frame clones here, not all; method: immunoSEQ multiplex PCR. The sample lists under 850,000 clones; roughly 72% were seen once. The record originates from a study of shared clonotypes between healthy human individuals. General observations from the study: Researchers found naive subsets generally carried larger estimated richness than memory subsets. It was observed that 5% to 6.5% of naive CD4 clonotypes were shared across a handful of donors.

This CDR3 spans 15 amino acids. The germline CDR1 and CDR2 sequences are MNHEY and SVGAGI. With 6 bases clipped from V and 4 bases from J, the junction kept 9 bases outside the gene matches. The specimen was memory CD4+ T cells sorted from blood. Sample subset: CD45RA-negative fraction. The V call is TRBV6-5, the J call TRBJ2-1, with TRBD2 identical over 7 bases. This clonotype was obtained from a woman aged 25 to 39 in good health. The CDR3 sequence: CASSRSGTRYNEQFF. Written as DNA, the CDR3 is TGTGCCAGCAGCCGGAGCGGGACCAGATACAATGAGCAGTTCTTC.